This record concerns one TCR beta chain sequence. The sample originates from a study of CD8+CD57+ T cells in acquired aplastic anemia. The template for TCR beta VDJ and CDR3 sequence profiling was genomic DNA. TCRdb re-called the reads with MiXCR, one entry per CDR3 protein. The sample carries hundreds of thousands of distinct CDR3 sequences, roughly 50% recorded once. V shed 8 bases and J shed 0 bases, with 16 bases lying between them. CDR1 and CDR2 (germline): LNHDA, SQIVND (reference sequence). The CDR3 totals 15 residues. The sequence came from a human donor with severe aplastic anemia or a healthy control (not recorded which). This sequence joins TRBV19 and TRBJ1-1; D call uncertain. Material: sorted CD4+, CD8+, or CD8+CD57+ T cells (not recorded which) from PBMCs. The CDR3 region is CASLTLGPLNTEAFF. The CDR3 DNA reads TGTGCCAGTCTAACCCTTGGACCGTTGAACACTGAAGCTTTCTTT.